The entry that follows covers one T cell receptor (beta chain) sequence. Its binding antigen is unknown. Measured from the cysteine to the phenylalanine, the CDR3 is 14 residues long. No coding sequence is recorded. CDR1 and CDR2 are read off the germline V gene (reference sequence) as DFQATT and SNEGSKA. The sequencing machine was an Illumina HiSeq 2000. The TCR beta cDNA libraries were made using 5'RACE template switching, a step that added both a universal primer site and unique molecular identifiers. cDNA synthesis was primed from the TCR beta constant segment and was followed by two successive PCR amplification steps. In the authors' own workflow: MIGEC was used to demultiplex reads and group the reads by UMI, and MiTCR was used to assemble and quantify clonotypes. To exclude erroneous sequences, only TCR cDNA sequences supported by at least two reads were retained. The tcR package was used for downstream repertoire analysis, and clonotypes were matched across fractions by CDR3 nucleotide sequence plus V segment. VDJmatch was used to annotate antigen specificity against VDJdb, with one amino acid substitution in CDR3 allowed. TCRdb reprocessed the reads, reporting each CDR3 protein sequence once and no DNA. The V and J calls and clone size are TCRdb's, not the authors'. The record for this sample contains 300,000 to 450,000 distinct CDR3 sequences. The ten largest clones take up 4% to 6.5% of the sample.

This specimen comes from a study of T cells expressing NK-cell markers (dated by TCRdb to 2019 to 2021). Broadly, across the study: TCR beta-chain repertoires were profiled in sorted CD3+CD56+NKG2C+, CD3+CD56+NKG2C- and CD3+CD56-NKG2C+ T-cell subsets from several donors. Of the eight sequenced donors, seven were found to be HCMV-seropositive and one was found to be HCMV-seronegative. All eight donors whose samples were sequenced were randomly selected healthy volunteers, three of them men and five women. The libraries were sequenced on Illumina HiSeq 2000/2500, MiSeq or NextSeq, producing 2 x 150 bp reads.

To determine HCMV serostatus, a commercial ELISA kit was used to detect HCMV-specific IgG in serum. Ficoll density gradient centrifugation was used to isolate peripheral blood mononuclear cells from blood. The paper as a whole reports these results and caveats: Those dominant clonotypes were again the most abundant among CD3+CD56-NKG2C+ cells in a handful of donors, at about 25-65%. For about 6 donors, the dominant CD3+CD56+NKG2C+ clonotypes were among the top 10 CD8+ clonotypes and accounted for about 1.0-7.0% of CD8+ T cells. Whether the expanded NKG2C-expressing T cell clones were specific for HCMV antigens remained unclear.

The receptor was derived from a man between 18 and 69 years old in good health. The V and J segments used are TRBV20-1 and TRBJ2-7; the D call of TRBD1 rests on TCRdb alone, since no DNA is present to check it. What was sequenced was blood T cells: a sorted CD56 or NKG2C T cell subset, CD4+ or CD8+ T cells, or bulk PBMC T cells (not recorded which). CDR3 sequence: CSAREQGGKDEQYF.